This T cell receptor beta chain was recovered during a study of CD8+ T cells in alopecia areata. Trimming shortened V by 0 bases and J by 8 bases, and 9 bases separated the two germline ends. The CDR3 is 13 residues long. Germline CDR1 is SGHRS and CDR2 is YFSETQ. cDNA prepared by RNA extraction and subsequent reverse transcription served as the template for sequencing. Sequencing used immunoSEQ multiplex PCR; TCRdb keeps in-frame clones, though not all of them. This table has about 150,000 clones, around 54% appearing once. This sequence originates from a human donor in good health. The chain couples TRBV5-1 to TRBJ2-1; tentatively, D is TRBD1 or TRBD2 (5 bases each). Sequenced sample: CD4+ T cells sorted from blood. For the CDR3, the DNA is TGCGCCAGCAGCTTGGAACGGGGCGATGAGCAGTTCTTC. Its protein is CASSLERGDEQFF.